One sample yielded the 18 T cell receptor beta chains listed below, sequenced in a study of shared clonotypes between healthy human individuals. Repertoires were generated with immunoSEQ multiplex PCR, while TCRdb's copy carries only in-frame clones and drops some. This table has some 2,000,000 clones, 90% to 95% appearing once. The sample taken for sequencing was naive CD4+ T cells sorted from blood. This sample's subset: CD45RA+ positively selected. The receptors stem from a man between 18 and 35 years old in good health.

The chain links TRBV28 to TRBJ2-4; the D gene is possibly TRBD1 (5 bases). CDR1 and CDR2 (germline): MDHEN, SYDVKM. V dropped 7 bases and J dropped 0 bases, with 10 bases sitting between them. The CDR3 runs to 14 residues. CDR3 DNA: TGTGCCAGCAACCCAGGGTCAGCCAAAAACATTCAGTACTTC. Protein product: CASNPGSAKNIQYF.

This chain uses TRBV10-1 with TRBJ2-1; tentatively, D is TRBD1 or TRBD2 (5 bases each). V gave up 5 bases and J gave up 6 bases, with 17 bases separating them. CDR1 WNHNN and CDR2 SYGVQD come from the germline V gene (reference sequence). The CDR3 is made up of 15 amino acids. DNA of the CDR3: TGCGCCAGCAGTACCGGGACCTTGGCCCGCAATGAGCAGTTCTTC. The encoded protein is CASSTGTLARNEQFF.

The gene calls are TRBV18 and TRBJ2-1; 15 positions match TRBD2. The CDR3 spans 17 residues. Germline CDR1 KGHSH, CDR2 LQKENI. Germline trimming cut 3 bases from V and 4 bases from J; bases unmatched to any gene: 4. The CDR3 DNA is TGTGCCAGCTCACCTTCGGGACTAGCGGGGGGATACAATGAGCAGTTCTTC. Amino acid sequence: CASSPSGLAGGYNEQFF.

V usage is TRBV20-1 and J usage is TRBJ1-2; D unclear. This CDR3 comprises 10 residues. V lost 5 bases, J lost 5 bases, and 6 bases lay in between. Germline-derived CDR1 and CDR2 are DFQATT and SNEGSKA (reference sequence). The CDR3 DNA reads TGCAGTGCTCCATTATATGGCTACACCTTC. As protein: CSAPLYGYTF.

V usage is TRBV7-9 and J usage is TRBJ1-4; unclear D gene. Germline V gene lookup returns CDR1 SEHNR and CDR2 FQNEAQ (reference sequence). V was clipped by 1 base and J by 11 bases, with 11 bases between them. The CDR3 consists of 13 residues. In DNA, the CDR3 is TGTGCCAGCAGCTTAGGGTTTGCCGCGAAACTGTTTTTT. Translating gives CASSLGFAAKLFF.

With regard to this clone: The DNA is left out, because the CDR3 cannot be placed on it with certainty; the CDR3 is given as TCRdb lists it. This chain connects TRBV6-5 to TRBJ2-5; the D segment call TRBD1 is taken from the table without a DNA check. With termini counted, the CDR3 has 15 amino acids. Germline V gene data show CDR1 as MNHEY and CDR2 as SVGAGI. The CDR3 region is CASSSSQGAKETQYF.

The chain has TRBV19 and TRBJ1-5; 10 bases are a match to TRBD1. V trimming: 5 bases; J trimming: 4 bases; junction bases outside the gene matches: 8. CDR1 is LNHDA and CDR2 is SQIVND in the germline V gene (reference sequence). CDR3 length: 16 amino acids. This CDR3 is CASSFPGQGKNQPQHF. CDR3 DNA: TGTGCCAGTAGTTTTCCGGGACAGGGGAAGAATCAGCCCCAGCATTTT.

This chain links TRBV21-1 with TRBJ1-3. TRBV21-1 is classified as a pseudogene. The CDR3 has 13 amino acids. The CDR3 reads CATGGGGGNTIYF. CDR3 DNA: TGTGCCACCGGAGGGGGAGGAGGAAACACCATATATTTT.

The chain is built from TRBV6-5 and TRBJ2-2; D unclear. The CDR3 spans 12 residues. V shed 5 bases and J shed 6 bases, with 7 bases lying between them. Germline CDR1 reads MNHEY; CDR2 reads SVGAGI. CDR3 sequence (DNA): TGTGCCAGCAGTAGAGTATCCGGGGAGCTGTTTTTT. Translation: CASSRVSGELFF.

This chain links TRBV27 with TRBJ2-1; 11 positions agree with TRBD2. There are 15 residues in the CDR3. Germline loops: CDR1 MNHEY, CDR2 SMNVEV (reference sequence). V shed 5 bases, J shed 7 bases, and the junction held 7 bases outside the gene matches. The CDR3: CASSLGLAGHNEQFF. CDR3 DNA sequence: TGTGCCAGCAGTCTCGGACTAGCGGGTCATAATGAGCAGTTCTTC.

The rearrangement uses TRBV5-6 and TRBJ1-3; D might be TRBD1 (6 bases). V was pared by 1 base and J by 3 bases, with 11 bases between. From germline, CDR1 is SGHDT and CDR2 YYEEEE. This CDR3 is built from 15 residues. DNA for the CDR3: TGTGCCAGCAGCTTGCCGGGGGCGGATGGAAACACCATATATTTT. Protein: CASSLPGADGNTIYF. The variable domain in full, with the rest retrieved from reference TRBV5-6 and TRBJ1-3, is DAGVTQSPTHLIKTRGQQVTLRCSPKSGHDTVSWYQQALGQGPQFIFQYYEEEERQRGNFPDRFSGHQFPNYSSELNVNALLLGDSALYLCASSLPGADGNTIYFGEGSWLTVV.

The CDR3 here is CASRKLPGLADNNEQFF. The CDR3 DNA reads as TGTGCCAGCAGGAAATTACCGGGACTAGCGGACAACAATGAGCAGTTCTTC. The chain couples TRBV7-8 to TRBJ2-1; 11 positions match TRBD2. The CDR3 contains 17 residues. Germline V gene lookup returns CDR1 SGHVS and CDR2 FQNEAQ. The V segment lost 6 bases and the J segment 5 bases; nucleotides outside the gene matches: 12.

Turning to this clone: One junction end disagrees with the germline gene, perhaps due to a read error. This specimen includes other DNA sequences encoding the same CDR3. The rearrangement links TRBV11-2 to TRBJ2-7, with 10 bases identical to TRBD2. Germline CDR1 and CDR2: SGHAT and FQNNGV. This CDR3 has 14 amino acids. The CDR3 reads CASSRTSGNYEQYF. The CDR3 bases are TGCGCCAGCAGCCGGACTAGCGGTAACTACGAGCAGTACTTC.

The V call is TRBV10-3, the J call TRBJ1-2; D perhaps matches TRBD1 (5 bases). CDR3 length equals 13 residues. The V end lost 10 bases, the J end lost 6 bases, and 18 bases lay between the germline ends. Germline values: CDR1 ENHRY, CDR2 SYGVKD. CDR3 sequence: CATDRDAGNGYTF. DNA for the CDR3: TGTGCCACCGACCGGGACGCGGGTAATGGCTACACCTTC.

This rearrangement joins TRBV2 to TRBJ1-5; D remains ambiguous. Germline V lookup: CDR1 SNHLY, CDR2 FYNNEI. With 5 bases removed from V and 12 bases from J, the gap between germline ends came to 20 bases. The CDR3 extends over 14 amino acids. The CDR3, as DNA: TGTGCCAGCAGTCCTAAGACACTGATCATAGACCAGCATTTT. Translated: CASSPKTLIIDQHF.

CDR3 loop: CASRSTGKGETQYF. CDR3 bases: TGTGCCAGCAGGTCGACAGGGAAAGGTGAGACCCAGTACTTC. The rearrangement joins TRBV27 to TRBJ2-5; 7 positions match TRBD1. V dropped 6 bases and J dropped 5; count of bases not matched to a gene: 9. The germline CDR1 and CDR2 sequences are MNHEY and SMNVEV (reference sequence). CDR3 size: 14 residues.

The chain recombines TRBV2 with TRBJ2-5; 7 positions match TRBD1. The CDR3 loop spans 15 amino acids. J lost 4 bases, V lost 9 bases, and 14 bases had no gene match. Per the germline V gene, CDR1 is SNHLY and CDR2 is FYNNEI. In nucleotides, the CDR3 is TGTGCCAGTAAGCAGGGGGTCCCAAGGGCAGAGACCCAGTACTTC. Its translation is CASKQGVPRAETQYF. The variable domain in full, with the rest retrieved from reference TRBV2 and TRBJ2-5, is EPEVTQTPSHQVTQMGQEVILRCVPISNHLYFYWYRQILGQKVEFLVSFYNNEISEKSEIFDDQFSVERPDGSNFTLKIRSTKLEDSAMYFCASKQGVPRAETQYFGPGTRLLVL.

The gene calls are TRBV7-6 and TRBJ1-5; no reliable D call. This CDR3 contains 14 residues. The V gene's germline CDR1 is SGHVS and CDR2 FNYEAQ. V was pared by 3 bases and J by 4 bases, with 10 bases between. The CDR3 protein is CASSFTEVNQPQHF. The CDR3 DNA follows: TGTGCCAGCAGCTTCACAGAGGTTAATCAGCCCCAGCATTTT.